This T cell receptor (beta chain) was observed in a study of blood T cell repertoires in COVID-19. Authors' methods: Nucleated cell number was recorded as an estimate derived from reference gene primer amplification. Profiled with immunoSEQ multiplex PCR; TCRdb holds only in-frame clones, not every one. Clonal size and the V and J genes are those of that table, whereas D and trimming came from the DNA. The data hold about 160,000 clones, with 84% observed a single time. Trimming cost V 5 bases and J 6 bases, with 11 bases left between them. CDR1 is MNHEY, CDR2 SMNVEV, per germline (reference sequence). The CDR3 covers 13 residues.

The gene calls are TRBV27 and TRBJ1-5, with unresolved D. This receptor was identified in a man aged 35 to 55 who had recovered from COVID-19. The source material was peripheral blood. CDR3 in DNA: TGTGCCAGCAGTCCTAGTCTGGTTCAGCCCCAGCATTTT. This sequence encodes CASSPSLVQPQHF.